Below are 32 T cell receptor beta chains sequenced from a single sample in a study of shared clonotypes between healthy human individuals (TCRdb year 2020). CD8 naive samples were CD45RO-negative cells positively selected for CCR7, giving a CD45RA+CCR7+ population that excluded TemRA cells. The receptor library was made with the immunoSEQ multiplex PCR assay. Here the immuneACCESS table is served through TCRdb, limited to in-frame sequences with V and J called. Missing clones are a known gap in these copies; in checked studies unresolved V genes cover under half, and the rest lacks a known reason. For this sample there are 500,000 to 700,000 clones; 85% to 95% appear just once. Together, the top ten hold over 0.09% of the sample. Sequenced sample: naive CD8+ T cells sorted from blood. The sample's cell subset or site, from its label and the paper: CD45RA+CCR7+. The origin of the receptors is a woman aged 30 to 39 in good health.

The chain carries TRBV11-2 and TRBJ2-7, with D perhaps TRBD1 (6 bases). Germline CDR1 is SGHAT and CDR2 is FQNNGV. The CDR3 contains 14 residues. Trimming cost V 1 base and J 4 bases, with 11 bases left between them. In DNA form, the CDR3 reads TGTGCCAGCAGCTTAGGAGCGGACAGTTACGAGCAGTACTTC. This codes for CASSLGADSYEQYF.

The rearrangement uses TRBV9 and TRBJ2-2, with 7 bases aligning to TRBD2. CDR3 length: 16 residues. CDR1 and CDR2 from the germline V gene are SGDLS and YYNGEE. Trimming removed 4 bases from V and 4 bases from J; junction bases left unmatched: 10. In nucleotides, the CDR3 is TGTGCCAGCAGCTATCAGCGGGGAGGTACCACCGGGGAGCTGTTTTTT. This gives the protein CASSYQRGGTTGELFF.

This clone has only one observation. This rearrangement joins TRBV11-2 to TRBJ2-5; D gene unclear. The J call is in doubt because the DNA end fits TRBJ2-7 better. The CDR3 is 12 residues long. Germline lookup yields CDR1 SGHAT and CDR2 FQNNGV. The CDR3 nucleotides are TGTGCCAGCAGCTTAGACTACTACGAGCAGTACTTC. Translating gives CASSLDYYEQYF.

The genes are TRBV27 and TRBJ2-7; the match to TRBD1 covers 8 bases. The trim removed 0 bases at V and 3 bases at J, leaving 1 base unmatched. Germline V gene lookup returns CDR1 MNHEY and CDR2 SMNVEV (reference sequence). The CDR3 extends over 14 amino acids. CDR3 in DNA: TGTGCCAGCAGTTTATCGGGACAGGTCTACGAGCAGTACTTC. Its protein product is CASSLSGQVYEQYF.

This chain uses TRBV2 with TRBJ2-1, with 9 bases identical to TRBD2. Per the germline V gene, CDR1 is SNHLY and CDR2 is FYNNEI. The CDR3 loop spans 19 amino acids. V was clipped by 3 bases and J by 0 bases; unmatched bases: 12. The CDR3 nucleotides read TGTGCCAGCAGTGATTTACGCTCTAGCGGGAAGAGCTCCTACAATGAGCAGTTCTTC. This sequence encodes CASSDLRSSGKSSYNEQFF. Full variable domain (outside the CDR3, taken from reference TRBV2 and TRBJ2-1): EPEVTQTPSHQVTQMGQEVILRCVPISNHLYFYWYRQILGQKVEFLVSFYNNEISEKSEIFDDQFSVERPDGSNFTLKIRSTKLEDSAMYFCASSDLRSSGKSSYNEQFFGPGTRLTVL.

The chain combines TRBV27 with TRBJ1-2; 7 bases are shared with TRBD1. CDR3 size: 14 residues. The ends lost 1 base at V and 12 bases at J; junction bases unmatched: 11. Germline values: CDR1 MNHEY, CDR2 SMNVEV (reference sequence). This CDR3 is CASSLWVGTARNTF. Written as DNA, the CDR3 is TGTGCCAGCAGTTTATGGGTAGGGACAGCACGCAACACCTTC.

The chain combines TRBV6-5 with TRBJ2-2; a weak D match, TRBD2 (5 bases). V was trimmed by 6 bases and J by 5 bases, leaving 7 bases between them. Looked up from germline, CDR1 is MNHEY and CDR2 is SVGAGI. The CDR3 sequence is 12 residues long. As DNA, the CDR3 is TGTGCCAGCAGCGGCGGGACCGGGGAGCTGTTTTTT. Its translation is CASSGGTGELFF.

The V and J genes are TRBV19 and TRBJ2-1, with 7 bases identical to TRBD2. The CDR3 consists of 15 residues. Per the germline V gene, CDR1 is LNHDA and CDR2 is SQIVND (reference sequence). V was clipped by 5 bases and J by 2 bases; unmatched bases: 6. The CDR3 DNA reads as TGTGCCAGTAGTCTGATTAGCGGGCCCTACAATGAGCAGTTCTTC. Protein sequence: CASSLISGPYNEQFF.

The V call is TRBV4-1, the J call TRBJ2-3; 8 bases fit TRBD2. Unmatched junction bases numbered 6, after V lost 0 bases and J lost 4 bases. The CDR3 loop spans 16 amino acids. Per the germline V gene, CDR1 is MGHRA and CDR2 is YSYEKL. CDR3 sequence (DNA): TGCGCCAGCAGCCAAGAAGAGTTCGGGGGGGCAGATACGCAGTATTTT. This gives the protein CASSQEEFGGADTQYF.

The rearrangement joins TRBV9 to TRBJ2-1; possibly TRBD2 for D (5 bases). CDR1 and CDR2 from the germline V gene are SGDLS and YYNGEE. The CDR3 is made up of 15 amino acids. Deletions cut 0 bases from V and 12 bases from J, with 19 bases between. The CDR3 DNA reads as TGTGCCAGCAGCGTAGGGAGGCAAAAAACCCAAGGGCAGTTCTTC. Translating gives CASSVGRQKTQGQFF. The full variable domain, with the rest looked up from reference TRBV9 and TRBJ2-1, is DSGVTQTPKHLITATGQRVTLRCSPRSGDLSVYWYQQSLDQGLQFLIQYYNGEERAKGNILERFSAQQFPDLHSELNLSSLELGDSALYFCASSVGRQKTQGQFFGPGTRLTVL.

This clone was observed once. This chain's CDR3 is CASSLSVYSNQPQHF. As DNA, the CDR3 is TGTGCCAGCAGTTTATCGGTTTATAGCAATCAGCCCCAGCATTTT. The chain joins TRBV28 to TRBJ1-5; D remains ambiguous. This CDR3 is built from 15 residues. Germline values: CDR1 MDHEN, CDR2 SYDVKM. The V gene lost 1 base and the J gene lost 0 bases, with 7 bases spanning the gap.

The rearrangement links TRBV10-2 to TRBJ2-5, with TRBD1 matching over 7 bases. The V gene's germline CDR1 is WSHSY and CDR2 SAAADI. This CDR3 is 15 amino acids long. Unmatched junction bases numbered 5, after V lost 2 bases and J lost 2 bases. The CDR3 here is CASSEGQGQQETQYF. CDR3 sequence (DNA): TGCGCCAGCAGTGAGGGCCAGGGACAGCAAGAGACCCAGTACTTC.

Comment on this clone: At one of its ends the junction is not consistent with the germline gene, which may arise from a read error. The genes are TRBV2 and TRBJ1-5; D unresolved. CDR1 is SNHLY and CDR2 is FYNNEI in the germline V gene. This CDR3 contains 13 residues. The chain's CDR3 is CASSESWGSGRDF. The CDR3 nucleotides are TGTGCCAGCAGTGAATCTTGGGGTTCGGGAAGGGATTTT. The full variable domain, its missing parts supplied by reference TRBV2 and TRBJ1-5, is EPEVTQTPSHQVTQMGQEVILRCVPISNHLYFYWYRQILGQKVEFLVSFYNNEISEKSEIFDDQFSVERPDGSNFTLKIRSTKLEDSAMYFCASSESWGSGRDFGDGTRLSIL.

This clone was recorded only once. The rearrangement joins TRBV5-4 to TRBJ2-7, with unresolved D. Germline V gives CDR1 SGHNT, CDR2 YYREEE (reference sequence). The CDR3 extends over 14 amino acids. Trimming took 5 bases from V and 3 from J, leaving 15 bases between them. The CDR3, as DNA: TGTGCCAGCAGGGATGGCGACTCTTACTACGAGCAGTACTTC. Its protein product is CASRDGDSYYEQYF.

The chain links TRBV29-1 to TRBJ2-5, with D uncertain. The last part of the DNA fits TRBJ2-7 better; the J call may be wrong. This CDR3 has 12 amino acids. Germline CDR1 SQVTM, CDR2 ANQGSEA. CDR3 DNA: TGCAGCGTTGAGACCCCGTTCGACGAGCAGTACTTC. Translated, it gives CSVETPFDEQYF.

The chain carries TRBV7-9 and TRBJ1-1, with D perhaps TRBD1 (6 bases). V was pared by 4 bases and J by 9 bases, with 27 bases between. Germline CDR1 is SEHNR and CDR2 is FQNEAQ (reference sequence). The CDR3 loop spans 17 amino acids. The CDR3 bases are TGTGCCAGCAGCTCCAGCTTGAGCGGGGGCGGACCCTTGAAAGCTTTCTTT. Its translation: CASSSSLSGGGPLKAFF.

The gene calls are TRBV28 and TRBJ2-7; maybe TRBD2 (6 bases). Germline loops: CDR1 MDHEN, CDR2 SYDVKM. V was clipped by 1 base and J by 4 bases, with 17 bases between them. This CDR3 is 16 amino acids long. CDR3 sequence reads: CASSLLGGGRGYEQYF. Written as DNA, the CDR3 is TGTGCCAGCAGTTTATTGGGAGGAGGACGGGGTTACGAGCAGTACTTC.

The V and J genes are TRBV13 and TRBJ2-7; D not resolved. Trimming took off 4 bases at V and 1 base at J, with 11 bases between the two ends. The CDR3 extends over 14 amino acids. Germline V gives CDR1 PRHDT, CDR2 FYEKMQ (reference sequence). The chain's CDR3 is CASSWVTASYEQYF. In DNA form, the CDR3 reads TGTGCCAGCAGCTGGGTAACAGCATCCTACGAGCAGTACTTC.

The chain combines TRBV5-1 with TRBJ2-1, with 11 bases fitting TRBD2. In germline, CDR1 is SGHRS, CDR2 YFSETQ. V was pared by 4 bases and J by 4 bases, with 7 bases of the junction left unmatched. The CDR3 runs 16 residues. CDR3 protein: CASSGTLAGVYNEQFF. The CDR3 DNA follows: TGCGCCAGCAGCGGTACACTAGCGGGAGTATACAATGAGCAGTTCTTC. The whole variable domain, remainder taken from reference TRBV5-1 and TRBJ2-1, is KAGVTQTPRYLIKTRGQQVTLSCSPISGHRSVSWYQQTPGQGLQFLFEYFSETQRNKGNFPGRFSGRQFSNSRSEMNVSTLELGDSALYLCASSGTLAGVYNEQFFGPGTRLTVL.

The chain couples TRBV28 to TRBJ2-7, with D unresolved. There are 10 residues in the CDR3. V gave up 3 bases and J gave up 5 bases, with 2 bases separating them. Per germline, CDR1 MDHEN and CDR2 SYDVKM. CDR3 loop: CASSFDEQYF. The CDR3 coding sequence is TGTGCCAGCAGTTTTGACGAGCAGTACTTC.

The V gene is TRBV5-6, the J gene TRBJ2-5, with TRBD1 matching 9 bases. TRBJ2-7 matches the DNA end more closely, so the J call is doubtful. The CDR3 extends over 14 amino acids. Germline CDR1 SGHDT, CDR2 YYEEEE. DNA for the CDR3: TGTGCCAGCAGCTCCGGGACAGGGCCCTACGAGCAGTACTTC. Amino acid sequence: CASSSGTGPYEQYF.

The chain has TRBV4-1 and TRBJ2-5, with D perhaps matching TRBD2 (5 bases). Matching the DNA end better, TRBJ2-7 makes the J call doubtful. The CDR3 is 13 amino acids. From germline, CDR1 is MGHRA and CDR2 YSYEKL. This CDR3 is CASSQAKEDEQYF. The DNA of the CDR3 is TGCGCCAGCAGCCAAGCAAAGGAGGACGAGCAGTACTTC.

The chain uses TRBV6-8 and TRBJ1-5; TRBD1 is a possible D gene (5 bases). From germline, CDR1 is MNHGY and CDR2 SAAAGT. CDR3 length: 14 residues. The V gene lost 5 bases and the J gene lost 4 bases, with 12 bases spanning the gap. The CDR3 coding sequence is TGTGCCAGCAGTCATAGTAGGGGTAATCAGCCCCAGCATTTT. Translated, it gives CASSHSRGNQPQHF.

The rearrangement joins TRBV5-6 to TRBJ2-7, with 7 nucleotides matching TRBD1. Germline loops: CDR1 SGHDT, CDR2 YYEEEE. The CDR3 is 15 residues long. The junction had 6 bases not matched to a gene; V was cut back by 0 bases and J by 3 bases. The CDR3 protein is CASSLGTGLIYEQYF. CDR3 sequence (DNA): TGTGCCAGCAGCTTGGGGACAGGCCTGATCTACGAGCAGTACTTC.

This sequence joins TRBV6-6 and TRBJ2-6; 7 nucleotides match TRBD2. Per the germline V gene, CDR1 is MNHNY and CDR2 is SVGAGI (reference sequence). V was clipped by 10 bases and J by 2 bases; unmatched bases: 5. The CDR3 has 14 residues. The chain's CDR3 is CATERGAGANVLTF. CDR3 DNA sequence: TGTGCCACGGAACGGGGGGCTGGGGCCAACGTCCTGACTTTC.

As concerns this clone: This same CDR3 is encoded by further DNA sequences in the sample. This chain joins TRBV28 and TRBJ1-1, with 7 nucleotides matching TRBD1. Germline-derived CDR1 and CDR2 are MDHEN and SYDVKM. The CDR3 runs to 14 residues. With 3 bases clipped from V and 3 bases from J, the junction kept 4 bases outside the gene matches. CDR3 DNA: TGTGCCAGCAGTTTTAGAGGGGGCTACACTGAAGCTTTCTTT. Protein product: CASSFRGGYTEAFF.

This clone turned up a few times. This chain joins TRBV28 and TRBJ2-2; TRBD2 matches at 10 bases. The J segment lost 6 bases and the V segment lost 6 bases, leaving 10 bases of the junction unmatched. This CDR3 has 16 amino acids. Germline V gene data show CDR1 as MDHEN and CDR2 as SYDVKM. The CDR3 region is CASSLISGRGSGELFF. DNA of the CDR3: TGTGCCAGCAGCCTCATCAGCGGGAGGGGCTCCGGGGAGCTGTTTTTT. The whole variable domain, remainder taken from reference TRBV28 and TRBJ2-2, is DVKVTQSSRYLVKRTGEKVFLECVQDMDHENMFWYRQDPGLGLRLIYFSYDVKMKEKGDIPEGYSVSREKKERFSLILESASTNQTSMYLCASSLISGRGSGELFFGEGSRLTVL.

This clone was seen only a few times. The V call is TRBV29-1, the J call TRBJ1-3; tentative D call: TRBD1 (6 bases). The V gene's germline CDR1 is SQVTM and CDR2 ANQGSEA. The length of the CDR3 is 14 residues. Trimming shortened V by 6 bases and J by 0 bases, and 12 bases separated the two germline ends. The DNA of the CDR3 is TGCAGCGTATCGACAGGACACTCTGGAAACACCATATATTTT. Translating it yields CSVSTGHSGNTIYF.

This sequence joins TRBV13 and TRBJ1-1, with a possible D match to TRBD1 (6 bases). Deletions cut 5 bases from V and 3 bases from J, with 16 bases between. Germline-derived CDR1 and CDR2 are PRHDT and FYEKMQ (reference sequence). The CDR3 covers 15 residues. This CDR3 reads CASSPYSPGDTEAFF. CDR3 DNA: TGTGCCAGCAGCCCTTATTCACCAGGGGACACTGAAGCTTTCTTT.

The V gene is TRBV13, the J gene TRBJ2-7; 11 bases are shared with TRBD2. Germline V gives CDR1 PRHDT, CDR2 FYEKMQ (reference sequence). This CDR3 comprises 14 residues. J lost 4 bases, V lost 5 bases, and 4 bases had no gene match. This chain's CDR3 is CASSIAGGPYEQYF. Written as DNA, the CDR3 is TGTGCCAGCAGCATAGCGGGAGGGCCTTACGAGCAGTACTTC.

The chain is built from TRBV5-1 and TRBJ1-2; no definite D call. The germline V gene encodes CDR1 SGHRS and CDR2 YFSETQ. This CDR3 is 13 amino acids long. V lost 2 bases and J 6 bases, leaving 11 bases between the germline ends. This CDR3 is CASSLRQPNGYTF. The CDR3 bases are TGCGCCAGCAGCTTAAGGCAGCCTAATGGCTACACCTTC.

V usage is TRBV7-6 and J usage is TRBJ2-7; D might be TRBD1 (5 bases). From germline, CDR1 is SGHVS and CDR2 FNYEAQ. This CDR3 comprises 15 residues. The germline V and J ends were trimmed by 5 bases and 5 bases, with 19 bases remaining between them. In DNA, the CDR3 is TGTGCCAGCAGCCCATCACGGACACCGCCCAACGAGCAGTACTTC. The encoded protein is CASSPSRTPPNEQYF.